This T cell receptor (beta chain) is drawn from a study of T-cell memory formation after mild COVID-19. For the study at large: Largely, TCR clusters stayed within a single donor.

V lost 1 base and J 1 base, leaving 9 bases between the germline ends. Germline CDR1 is SEHNR and CDR2 is FQNEAQ (reference sequence). The CDR3 extends over 15 amino acids. There are many counts of this clonotype. With constant-segment primers, 5'RACE yielded cDNA libraries of TCR alpha and TCR beta that carried sample barcodes and UMIs. MiXCR, run by TCRdb on the 5' RACE reads, gives a single entry per CDR3 protein. The sample holds hundreds of thousands of distinct CDR3 sequences, approximately 15% seen once. The sequenced sample consisted of PBMCs or a T cell subset sorted from them (not recorded which). The source of this sequence is a man aged 18-30 years who had mild COVID-19 (a few samples of this study predate the infection). Cell type and time point are not known. The chain joins TRBV7-9 to TRBJ2-3; unclear D gene. CDR3 amino acids: CASSLGTSRTDTQYF. In DNA form, the CDR3 reads TGTGCCAGCAGCTTAGGGACGTCACGCACAGATACGCAGTATTTT.